The 8 T cell receptor beta chains reported below all come from one sample, sequenced in a study of T cell repertoires in cytomegalovirus infection. TCRdb re-called the reads through MiXCR, storing one row per CDR3 protein. Altogether about 700,000 distinct CDR3 sequences are present, roughly a third being singletons, with the ten largest covering around a sixth. What these receptors recognize is not known. The material sequenced was cultured PBMCs, taken from culture after CMV antigen stimulation. The receptors stem from a human donor in good health (CMV status not recorded). Some clones in this sample may be carry-over from other donors' samples.

V is TRBV7-2 and J is TRBJ2-3, with D possibly called TRBD1 or TRBD2 (6 bases each). There are 15 residues in the CDR3. Per germline, CDR1 SGHTA and CDR2 FQGNSA. The ends were cut back, 5 bases at V and 4 bases at J, with 16 bases in the middle. The DNA for the CDR3 is TGTGCCAGCAGCAGGGACTGGGGGGCTGCAGATACGCAGTATTTT. It specifies CASSRDWGAADTQYF.

This clonotype was observed a handful of times. CDR3 loop: CATTGGVETQYF. For the CDR3, the DNA is TGTGCCACCACAGGGGGCGTGGAGACCCAGTACTTC. The chain couples TRBV6-2 or TRBV6-3 to TRBJ2-5; 9 positions agree with TRBD1. Germline CDR1 is MNHEY and CDR2 is SVGEGT. V shed 10 bases, J shed 5 bases, and the junction held 5 bases outside the gene matches. This CDR3 region has 12 residues.

The chain has TRBV2 and TRBJ2-3, with no clear D. With 8 bases removed from V and 4 bases from J, the gap between germline ends came to 7 bases. The CDR3 totals 11 residues. CDR1 SNHLY and CDR2 FYNNEI come from the germline V gene. The DNA for the CDR3 is TGTGCCAGCGAAAGTTCAGATACGCAGTATTTT. Encoded protein: CASESSDTQYF.

The chain is built from TRBV12-3 or TRBV12-4 and TRBJ1-2, with D possibly matching TRBD1 (5 bases). CDR3 length equals 11 residues. Deletions cut 5 bases from V and 7 bases from J, with 8 bases between. CDR3 nucleotides: TGTGCCAGCAGTCAGGGATCTGGCTACACCTTC. As protein: CASSQGSGYTF.

This chain links TRBV12-5 with TRBJ2-3, with D unresolved. Germline V CDR1 and CDR2: LGHNT, FRNRAP. The CDR3 length is 13 residues. V lost 1 base to trimming and J lost 8 bases, with 10 bases between them. The CDR3 region is CASGLEGRVTQYF. CDR3 nucleotides: TGTGCTAGTGGTTTGGAGGGAAGGGTTACGCAGTATTTT.

In this sample, this clonotype turned up a few times. This chain joins TRBV20-1 and TRBJ2-7; 11 bases align to TRBD2. Germline V CDR1 and CDR2: DFQATT, SNEGSKA (reference sequence). With 6 bases clipped from V and 1 base from J, the junction kept 5 bases outside the gene matches. The CDR3 is 14 residues long. CDR3 amino acids: CSARTSGGSYEQYF. The CDR3 DNA follows: TGCAGTGCAAGAACTAGCGGGGGTTCCTACGAGCAGTACTTC.

This clonotype was recorded only once. This chain uses TRBV4-1 with TRBJ2-7, with 8 bases lining up with TRBD1. Looked up from germline, CDR1 is MGHRA and CDR2 is YSYEKL. CDR3 size: 16 residues. The V segment lost 1 base and the J segment 6 bases; nucleotides outside the gene matches: 11. The CDR3 protein is CASSQAPGGGVGEQYF. As DNA, the CDR3 is TGCGCCAGCAGCCAAGCTCCAGGGGGCGGTGTAGGCGAGCAGTACTTC.

The CDR3 loop is CASSFGQGGNSGNTIYF. CDR3 bases: TGTGCCAGCAGCTTCGGACAGGGTGGAAACTCTGGAAACACCATATATTTT. The chain employs TRBV7-9 and TRBJ1-3, with 8 bases identical to TRBD1. The V gene's germline CDR1 is SEHNR and CDR2 FQNEAQ (reference sequence). The CDR3 runs 17 residues. V gave up 3 bases and J gave up 0 bases; unmatched junction bases: 7.